This T cell receptor (beta chain) was captured in a study of cytomegalovirus exposure and HLA in healthy donors. General study results and limits: In a later analysis, parvovirus B19, influenza, CMV and Epstein-Barr virus appeared linked to several top co-occurrence clusters. Accounts indicate the classifier identified cytomegalovirus status with strong specificity and sensitivity.

Use of 60 Vbeta and 13 Jbeta primers characterized the PCR. Repertoires were generated with immunoSEQ multiplex PCR, while TCRdb's copy carries only in-frame clones and drops some. Altogether 120,000 to 150,000 clones are present, nearly 80% being singletons, with the ten largest covering around 2.9%. On this clone: Its antigen is not known.

The CDR3 consists of 15 residues. Trimming removed 0 bases from V and 9 bases from J, with 19 bases in between. Germline V gene lookup returns CDR1 SQVTM and CDR2 ANQGSEA. The receptor's source is a man aged 40-49 years in good health and CMV-seropositive. The rearrangement joins TRBV29-1 to TRBJ2-3, with D uncertain. Sequencing was done on a sample of PBMCs. CDR3 DNA: TGCAGCGTTGAAGAGCCCTGGATGGGCGTCGGCACGCAGTATTTT. Translation gives CSVEEPWMGVGTQYF.